This T cell receptor (beta chain) was sequenced for a study of cytomegalovirus exposure and HLA in healthy donors. Study observations and caveats: TCR sequences were mostly rare, though some public TCRs occurred in many donors.

The assay was immunoSEQ multiplex PCR, and TCRdb's table has in-frame clones only and misses some. The sample comprises 50,000 to 70,000 clones, 85% to 95% of which are singletons, and 5.5% to 7.5% rests with the top ten. Turning to this clone: Its antigen remains unknown.

Trimming removed 5 bases from V and 0 bases from J, with 7 bases in between. Germline V gene sequence: CDR1 SGHTA, CDR2 FQGTGA. The CDR3 runs to 13 residues. Sequenced material: PBMCs. The TCR sequence derives from a woman aged 18 to 35 in good health and CMV-seropositive. The V call is TRBV7-3, the J call TRBJ1-1; D remains ambiguous. CDR3 in DNA: TGTGCCAGCAGCATTGACATGAACACTGAAGCTTTCTTT. Its protein is CASSIDMNTEAFF.